This TCR beta chain emerged from a study of blood T cell repertoires in COVID-19. Study information: T cells, B-cell-depleted T cells, or PBMCs provided the cDNA or gDNA that served as material.

In the authors' workflow: How many nucleated cells were present was estimated from reference gene primer amplification. This table comes from immunoSEQ multiplex PCR, and its TCRdb copy is limited to in-frame clones, with some not included. Clone size and the V and J calls come from that table; the DNA yielded D and trimming. The table includes around 170,000 clones, about 86% detected once. V shed 4 bases and J 6 bases; nucleotides not matched to a gene: 4. CDR1 is LNHDA, CDR2 SQIVND, per germline (reference sequence). The CDR3 sequence is 14 residues long. The chain employs TRBV19 and TRBJ1-4, with 8 bases fitting TRBD1. This receptor was identified in a man aged 45-60 years with active or convalescent COVID-19. Sequenced input: peripheral blood. The CDR3 loop reads CASSNQQGDEKLFF. In DNA form, the CDR3 reads TGTGCCAGTAGTAATCAACAGGGGGATGAAAAACTGTTTTTT. The entire variable domain, with the rest obtained from reference TRBV19 and TRBJ1-4, is as follows: DGGITQSPKYLFRKEGQNVTLSCEQNLNHDAMYWYRQDPGQGLRLIYYSQIVNDFQKGDIAEGYSVSREKKESFPLTVTSAQKNPTAFYLCASSNQQGDEKLFFGSGTQLSVL.